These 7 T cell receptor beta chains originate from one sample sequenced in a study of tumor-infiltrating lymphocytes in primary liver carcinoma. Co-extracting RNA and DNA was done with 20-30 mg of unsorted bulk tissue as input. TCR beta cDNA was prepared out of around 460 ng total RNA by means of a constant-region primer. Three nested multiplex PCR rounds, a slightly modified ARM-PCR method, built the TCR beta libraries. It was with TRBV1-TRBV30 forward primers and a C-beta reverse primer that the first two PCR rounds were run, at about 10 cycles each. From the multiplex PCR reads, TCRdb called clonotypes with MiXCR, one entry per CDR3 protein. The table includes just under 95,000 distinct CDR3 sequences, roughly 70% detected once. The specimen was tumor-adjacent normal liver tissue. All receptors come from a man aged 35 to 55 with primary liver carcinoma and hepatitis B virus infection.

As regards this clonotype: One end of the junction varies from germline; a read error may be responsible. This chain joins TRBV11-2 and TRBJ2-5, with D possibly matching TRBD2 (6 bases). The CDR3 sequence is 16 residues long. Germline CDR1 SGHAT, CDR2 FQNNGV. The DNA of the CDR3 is TGCGCCGGCAGATCCCGGGACTCGGCACACCAAGTGACCCAGTACTTC. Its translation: CAGRSRDSAHQVTQYF. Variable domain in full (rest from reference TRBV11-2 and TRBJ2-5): EAGVAQSPRYKIIEKRQSVAFWCNPISGHATLYWYQQILGQGPKLLIQFQNNGVVDDSQLPKDRFSAERLKGVDSTLKIQPAKLEDSAVYLCAGRSRDSAHQVTQYFGPGTRLLVL.

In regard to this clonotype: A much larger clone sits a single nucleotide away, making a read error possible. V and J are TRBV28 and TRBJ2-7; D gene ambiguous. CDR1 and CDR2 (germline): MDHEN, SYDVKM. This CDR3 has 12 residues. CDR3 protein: CASSPTTYKQYF. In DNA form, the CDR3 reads TGTGCCAGCAGTCCGACGACCTACAAGCAGTACTTC.

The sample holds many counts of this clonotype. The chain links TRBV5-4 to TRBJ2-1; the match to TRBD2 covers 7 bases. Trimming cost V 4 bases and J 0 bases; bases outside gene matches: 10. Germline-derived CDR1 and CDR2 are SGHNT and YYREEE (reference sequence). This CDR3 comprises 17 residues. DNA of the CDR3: TGTGCCAGCAGCCCCGAAGCGGGAACAAGCTCCTACAATGAGCAGTTCTTC. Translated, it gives CASSPEAGTSSYNEQFF. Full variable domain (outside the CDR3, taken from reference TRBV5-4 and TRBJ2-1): ETGVTQSPTHLIKTRGQQVTLRCSSQSGHNTVSWYQQALGQGPQFIFQYYREEENGRGNFPPRFSGLQFPNYSSELNVNALELDDSALYLCASSPEAGTSSYNEQFFGPGTRLTVL.

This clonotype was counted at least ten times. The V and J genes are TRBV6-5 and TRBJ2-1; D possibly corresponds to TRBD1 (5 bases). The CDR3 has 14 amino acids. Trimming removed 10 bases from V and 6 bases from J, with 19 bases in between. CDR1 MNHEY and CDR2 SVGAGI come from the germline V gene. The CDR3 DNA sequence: TGTGCCACTTCAGGGATTCTGGCGGTCAATGAGCAGTTCTTC. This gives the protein CATSGILAVNEQFF.

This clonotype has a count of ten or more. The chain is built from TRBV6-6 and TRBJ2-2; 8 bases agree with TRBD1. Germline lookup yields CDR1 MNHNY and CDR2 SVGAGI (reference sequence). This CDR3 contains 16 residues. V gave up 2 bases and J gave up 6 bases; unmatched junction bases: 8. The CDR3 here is CASSYQGSQGAGELFF. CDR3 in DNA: TGTGCCAGCAGTTACCAGGGGTCACAGGGGGCCGGGGAGCTGTTTTTT.

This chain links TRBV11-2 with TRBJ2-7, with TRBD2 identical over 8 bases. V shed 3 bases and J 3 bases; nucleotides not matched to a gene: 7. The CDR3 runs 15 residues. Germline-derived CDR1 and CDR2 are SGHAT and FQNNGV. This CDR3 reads CASSFSGTRVYEQYF. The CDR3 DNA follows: TGTGCCAGCAGCTTCAGCGGGACTAGGGTCTACGAGCAGTACTTC.

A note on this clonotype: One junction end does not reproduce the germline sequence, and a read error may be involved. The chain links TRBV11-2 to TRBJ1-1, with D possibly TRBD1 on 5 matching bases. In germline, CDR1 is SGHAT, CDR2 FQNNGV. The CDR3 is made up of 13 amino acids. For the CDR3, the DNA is TGTGCCTGCAGCTTAGCTGGGGGGACTGAAGCTTTCTTC. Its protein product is CACSLAGGTEAFF.